These 9 T cell receptor beta chains were sequenced from one sample in a study of STAT5B mutations in CD4+ large granular lymphocyte leukemia. Repertoires were generated with immunoSEQ multiplex PCR, while TCRdb's copy carries only in-frame clones and drops some. The profile covers about 20,000 clones, with about four fifths appearing a single time and 0.42% taken by the ten largest. What was sequenced was CD4+ T cells from blood buffy coats. These receptors were taken from a human donor in good health.

This clone has a handful of counts. The chain has TRBV5-1 and TRBJ2-5; D could derive from TRBD1 or TRBD2 (6 bases each). There are 14 residues in the CDR3. CDR1 and CDR2 from the germline V gene are SGHRS and YFSETQ. V shed 2 bases and J shed 2 bases, with 10 bases lying between them. This CDR3 is CASSLQGGQETQYF. The DNA of the CDR3 is TGCGCCAGCAGCTTACAAGGGGGGCAAGAGACCCAGTACTTC.

In this sample, this clone turned up once. The chain recombines TRBV9 with TRBJ2-3; maybe TRBD2 (7 bases). Trimming shortened V by 0 bases and J by 9 bases, and 8 bases separated the two germline ends. From germline, CDR1 is SGDLS and CDR2 YYNGEE. This CDR3 is built from 12 residues. The CDR3 sequence: CASSVGGGTQYF. The DNA for the CDR3 is TGTGCCAGCAGCGTAGGGGGGGGCACGCAGTATTTT.

V and J are TRBV18 and TRBJ2-7; TRBD2 aligns across 7 bases. In germline, CDR1 is KGHSH, CDR2 LQKENI. The V gene end was trimmed by 6 bases and the J gene end by 6 bases; junction bases not matched to a gene: 2. This CDR3 has 11 amino acids. The DNA of the CDR3 is TGTGCCAGCTCTGGGAGGGCCGAGCAGTACTTC. Protein sequence: CASSGRAEQYF.

This clone was counted between two and nine times. The rearrangement joins TRBV20-1 to TRBJ1-2, with TRBD1 matching over 7 bases. This CDR3 has 11 residues. Germline V gene lookup returns CDR1 DFQATT and CDR2 SNEGSKA (reference sequence). The V gene end was trimmed by 6 bases and the J gene end by 8 bases; junction bases not matched to a gene: 6. CDR3 in amino acids: CSARVGGGYTF. The CDR3 DNA is TGCAGTGCCAGGGTAGGGGGCGGCTACACCTTC.

The chain recombines TRBV7-2 with TRBJ1-5; D not certain. Germline loops: CDR1 SGHTA, CDR2 FQGNSA. The CDR3 length is 15 residues. The germline V and J ends were trimmed by 4 bases and 5 bases, with 15 bases remaining between them. Here the CDR3 DNA reads TGTGCCAGCAGCTCCGTCGGGAGTCGGGATCAGCCCCAGCATTTT. This codes for CASSSVGSRDQPQHF.

The rearrangement joins TRBV27 to TRBJ2-3; D perhaps matches TRBD2 (5 bases). The V end lost 3 bases, the J end lost 6 bases, and 13 bases lay between the germline ends. CDR1 and CDR2 from the germline V gene are MNHEY and SMNVEV (reference sequence). CDR3 length equals 14 residues. CDR3 amino acids: CASSFRTGIDTQYF. DNA for the CDR3: TGTGCCAGCAGTTTCCGGACCGGGATTGATACGCAGTATTTT.

The rearrangement joins TRBV19 to TRBJ1-5, with TRBD1 identical over 8 bases. V dropped 5 bases and J dropped 2; count of bases not matched to a gene: 5. There are 15 residues in the CDR3. CDR1 and CDR2 (germline): LNHDA, SQIVND (reference sequence). DNA of the CDR3: TGTGCCAGTAGTCGACAGGGGAATGGCAATCAGCCCCAGCATTTT. Amino acid sequence: CASSRQGNGNQPQHF.

The chain uses TRBV19 and TRBJ1-5, with 8 bases matching TRBD1. The CDR3 is made up of 17 amino acids. J was trimmed by 6 bases and V by 3 bases; bases with no gene match: 13. Germline V CDR1 and CDR2: LNHDA, SQIVND (reference sequence). The CDR3 here is CASSIWQGAPDGQPQHF. The CDR3 nucleotides read TGTGCCAGTAGTATCTGGCAGGGGGCTCCGGACGGTCAGCCCCAGCATTTT.

This clone occurred a few times. The gene calls are TRBV5-1 and TRBJ1-1; D is possibly TRBD1 (5 bases). Looked up from germline, CDR1 is SGHRS and CDR2 is YFSETQ. CDR3 size: 14 residues. The V end lost 4 bases, the J end lost 3 bases, and 13 bases lay between the germline ends. The CDR3 coding sequence is TGCGCCAGCAGCCCGGGGGATTTGTACACTGAAGCTTTCTTT. This codes for CASSPGDLYTEAFF.